Presented here are 10 T cell receptor beta chains from one specimen sequenced in a study of T cells expressing NK-cell markers. TCRdb re-called the 5' RACE reads; one entry per CDR3 protein, DNA not given. The sample features under 600,000 distinct CDR3 sequences, with 1.4% in its top ten. Material for sequencing was blood T cells: a sorted CD56 or NKG2C T cell subset, CD4+ or CD8+ T cells, or bulk PBMC T cells (not recorded which). The source is a woman between 45 and 60 years old in good health.

The gene calls are TRBV18 and TRBJ2-1; the D call of TRBD1 rests on TCRdb alone, since no DNA is present to check it. This CDR3 has 15 residues. Germline V gene data show CDR1 as KGHSH and CDR2 as LQKENI. The CDR3 sequence: CASSNAGQGINEQFF. Variable domain in full (rest from reference TRBV18 and TRBJ2-1): NAGVMQNPRHLVRRRGQEARLRCSPMKGHSHVYWYRQLPEEGLKFMVYLQKENIIDESGMPKERFSAEFPKEGPSILRIQQVVRGDSAAYFCASSNAGQGINEQFFGPGTRLTVL.

J is TRBJ2-1 and V is TRBV12-5; TCRdb's D call of TRBD2 is untestable without DNA. Germline CDR1 LGHNT, CDR2 FRNRAP. The CDR3 is made up of 17 amino acids. The CDR3 reads CASGFGSSTSVTDEQFF.

The J gene is TRBJ1-2, the V gene TRBV5-1; TCRdb calls TRBD1, which cannot be checked without DNA. Looked up from germline, CDR1 is SGHRS and CDR2 is YFSETQ. The CDR3 length is 15 residues. CDR3 in amino acids: CASSLVPGSNYGYTF.

The V gene is TRBV25-1, the J gene TRBJ2-7; TCRdb proposes TRBD1, but this gene call is untestable without DNA. CDR1 is MGHDK and CDR2 is SYGVNS in the germline V gene. This CDR3 has 15 residues. CDR3 amino acids: CASSEYLGGAGEQYF.

V and J are TRBV7-2 and TRBJ2-2; TCRdb lists TRBD2, though no DNA is available to test this call. Germline CDR1 is SGHTA and CDR2 is FQGNSA. The CDR3 runs 16 residues. The CDR3 protein is CASSLGGTSNFGELFF.

The chain is built from TRBV20-1 and TRBJ2-5; the D gene TCRdb calls, TRBD1, cannot be checked with no DNA. Germline V gene lookup returns CDR1 DFQATT and CDR2 SNEGSKA (reference sequence). The CDR3 is made up of 11 amino acids. CDR3 in amino acids: CSVVGDETQYF.

The gene calls are TRBV5-1 and TRBJ2-1; there is no DNA to check the TCRdb D call of TRBD1. Looked up from germline, CDR1 is SGHRS and CDR2 is YFSETQ. This CDR3 comprises 15 residues. The CDR3 protein is CASSPTGGRLNEQFF.

This chain uses TRBV2 with TRBJ1-5; TCRdb's D gene call, TRBD1, goes unchecked for lack of DNA. CDR1 SNHLY and CDR2 FYNNEI come from the germline V gene. The CDR3 runs to 14 residues. The CDR3 here is CASSPTGSNQPQHF.

The chain recombines TRBV9 with TRBJ2-7. The germline gives CDR1 SGDLS, CDR2 YYNGEE. The CDR3 consists of 14 residues. The CDR3 sequence: CASSVGVNSYEQYF.

The V call is TRBV20-1, the J call TRBJ2-3; the D gene TCRdb calls, TRBD2, cannot be checked with no DNA. The length of the CDR3 is 15 residues. The germline gives CDR1 DFQATT, CDR2 SNEGSKA (reference sequence). This chain's CDR3 is CSARDPAERADTQYF.